The sequence of this T cell receptor (beta chain) was determined in a study of human T cells and chemical hapten exposure. Each CDR3 protein is one row after TCRdb ran MiXCR on the RACE reads. The sample has about 120,000 distinct CDR3 sequences, about 11% seen once. This clonotype was found many times. V was shortened by 5 bases and J by 2 bases, with 10 bases between the two germline ends. The CDR3 is made up of 15 amino acids. Germline CDR1 SGHVS, CDR2 FQNEAQ. Sample time point: patch test 3, about 24 weeks after DPC sensitization. Stated treatment: therapeutic diphenylcyclopropenone sensitization with weekly scalp DPC. The drawing of blood occurred before each patch test was applied.

This chain connects TRBV7-8 to TRBJ2-6, with D possibly called TRBD1 or TRBD2 (5 bases each). The origin of this receptor is a woman aged 45-59 years with alopecia areata. Some clones in this sample may be carry-over from other donors' samples. The material was whole blood, obtained in connection with sensitization to the hapten diphenylcyclopropenone (DPC). CDR3 coding DNA: TGTGCCAGCAGCCCACAGGAGGCTGGGGCCAACGTCCTGACTTTC. Protein: CASSPQEAGANVLTF.